These T cell receptor beta chains were read from a single sample in a study of T cell repertoires in cytomegalovirus infection. Antigens for these TCRs are unknown. Via MiXCR, TCRdb re-called the reads, giving one row per CDR3 protein. Among about 830,000 distinct CDR3 sequences listed, about 31% were seen once. The material sequenced was cultured CD8+ T cells from PBMCs, taken from culture after CMV antigen stimulation. The source is a human donor in good health (CMV status not recorded). Some clones in this sample may be carry-over from other donors' samples. Each CDR3 is given with its conserved first and last residue. D genes are given only for firm matches. Not all rows give a size; the values are once, few, many and, for expanded clones, a class.

j_call clone_size v_call d_call cdr3_nt cdr3_aa
TRBJ1-5 - TRBV6-6 - TGTGCCAGCAGACTAGGTCTAAATCAGCCCCAGCATTTT CASRLGLNQPQHF
TRBJ2-2 few TRBV5-4 TRBD2 TGTGCCAGCAGCTCCGGGACTAGCGGTTACACCGGGGAGCTGTTTTTT CASSSGTSGYTGELFF
TRBJ1-6 - TRBV6-8 TRBD1 TGTGCCAGCGGGGACGGACAGGGGATTTTTTCACCCCTCCACTTT CASGDGQGIFSPLHF
TRBJ1-1 - TRBV19 - TGTGCCAGTAGTATCGGAGGAGGGTACACTGAAGCTTTCTTT CASSIGGGYTEAFF
TRBJ2-5 - TRBV5-4 - TGTGCCAGCAGCTCAGCGGGACAGGAACAAGAGACCCAGTACTTC CASSSAGQEQETQYF
TRBJ1-2 few TRBV4-1 - TGCGCCAGCAGCCAAGAATCGGGGGATGGCTACACCTTC CASSQESGDGYTF
TRBJ2-5 - TRBV6-1 - TGTGCCAGCAGTCCCCCGAACACTTTGGGGCGGAGGACCCAGTACTTC CASSPPNTLGRRTQYF
TRBJ2-1 - TRBV19 TRBD1 TGTGCCAGTAGTACTCAAGGACAGGGATTTGATGAGCAGTTCTTC CASSTQGQGFDEQFF
TRBJ2-2 - TRBV3-1 - TGTGCCAGCAGCCAAGTACCCAGAGCGAACACCGGGGAGCTGTTTTTT CASSQVPRANTGELFF
TRBJ2-1 many TRBV7-2 - TGTGCCAGCAGACGACGGGGTAATGAGCAGTTCTTC CASRRRGNEQFF
TRBJ1-5 few TRBV20-1 TRBD1 TGCAGTGCCCCGGGACAGGGGGCCCAAAGCAATCAGCCCCAGCATTTT CSAPGQGAQSNQPQHF
TRBJ2-1 few TRBV6-5 - TGTGCCAGCAACCCTAGTTTAGGGGCCAATGAGCAGTTCTTC CASNPSLGANEQFF
TRBJ1-2 - TRBV6-8 - TGTGCCAGCAGTCCCTCGAGATGGTATGGCTACACCTTC CASSPSRWYGYTF
TRBJ1-1 - TRBV6-6 TRBD1 TGTGCCAGCAACAAGGACAGGGATTCCTTAATGAACACTGAAGCTTTCTTT CASNKDRDSLMNTEAFF
TRBJ1-1 few TRBV6-6 - TGTGCCACCCACCTAAGAGGAATGAATGCTGAAGCTTTCTTT CATHLRGMNAEAFF
TRBJ1-1 - TRBV6-1 - TGTGCCAGCAGTACTACAGGAACCTTCTTT CASSTTGTFF
TRBJ2-3 few TRBV12-3/TRBV12-4 TRBD2 TGTGCCAGCAGTTTATTAGCGGGGGCCCAAGATACGCAGTATTTT CASSLLAGAQDTQYF
TRBJ2-7 - TRBV27 TRBD2 TGTGCCAGCAGGCCTAGCGGGGGGGCACACGAGCAGTACTTC CASRPSGGAHEQYF
TRBJ2-1 few TRBV27 - TGTGCCAGCAGTTTGGTCAGCACTCCGACCTACAATGAGCAGTTCTTC CASSLVSTPTYNEQFF
TRBJ2-3 few TRBV7-9 - TGTGCCAGCTTTGTCCTAACGGGCCCTAGCACAGATACGCAGTATTTT CASFVLTGPSTDTQYF
TRBJ2-4 - TRBV7-9 - TGTGCCAGCAGCTCCCTTCTGGGGTATCCAAACATTCAGTACTTC CASSSLLGYPNIQYF
TRBJ2-2 few TRBV27 TRBD2 TGTGCCACCGTGACTAGCGGGGGCCCGAACACCGGGGAGCTGTTTTTT CATVTSGGPNTGELFF